This entry features one TCR beta chain sequence. The sample comes from a study of blood T cell repertoires in COVID-19. Across the study: T cells, B-cell-depleted T cells, or PBMCs supplied cDNA or gDNA.

Data came from immunoSEQ multiplex PCR; TCRdb stores just in-frame clones and leaves some out. The repertoire holds 30,000 to 45,000 clones, with about 84% as singletons. The germline V gene has CDR1 SGHVS and CDR2 FQNEAQ. This CDR3 contains 13 residues. The V end was cut by 2 bases, the J end by 8 bases, with 10 bases between. The clonotype comes from a man at least 80 years old with active or convalescent COVID-19. J is TRBJ2-1 and V is TRBV7-8, with D perhaps TRBD2 (5 bases). The sequenced sample was peripheral blood. The CDR3 nucleotides are TGTGCCAGCAGCTTATTTTGGCGGGATGAGCAGTTCTTC. Amino acids: CASSLFWRDEQFF.